Presented here are 13 T cell receptor beta chains from one specimen sequenced in a study of technical replicates of blood from a handful of donors. Data came from immunoSEQ multiplex PCR; TCRdb stores just in-frame clones and leaves some out. The sample consists of 50,000 to 70,000 clones, 80% to 95% of them appearing once. Material: PBMCs. The receptors stem from a human donor in good health. Some clones in this sample may be carry-over from other donors' samples.

The chain has TRBV27 and TRBJ2-5; 7 bases agree with TRBD2. CDR1 is MNHEY and CDR2 is SMNVEV in the germline V gene (reference sequence). This CDR3 is built from 15 residues. V was pared by 7 bases and J by 2 bases, with 10 bases of the junction left unmatched. CDR3 region: CASKREGGGQETQYF. The CDR3 nucleotides are TGTGCCAGCAAAAGGGAGGGAGGAGGGCAAGAGACCCAGTACTTC.

The gene calls are TRBV6-6 and TRBJ1-2; TRBD1 agrees at 7 bases. The germline V gene encodes CDR1 MNHNY and CDR2 SVGAGI (reference sequence). The CDR3 consists of 14 residues. Unmatched junction bases numbered 8, after V lost 5 bases and J lost 5 bases. The CDR3 loop reads CASSDAGTAYGYTF. The CDR3 region has the DNA TGTGCCAGCAGTGATGCCGGGACAGCGTATGGCTACACCTTC.

The chain recombines TRBV6-5 with TRBJ2-2, with 7 bases that match TRBD2. The V segment lost 6 bases and the J segment 6 bases; nucleotides outside the gene matches: 7. Germline V lookup: CDR1 MNHEY, CDR2 SVGAGI. The CDR3 sequence is 14 residues long. This chain's CDR3 is CASRQPRGAGELFF. The CDR3 coding sequence is TGTGCCAGCAGACAACCACGGGGGGCCGGGGAGCTGTTTTTT.

V gene TRBV4-1 combines with J gene TRBJ2-5; 7 bases map to TRBD2. CDR3 size: 15 residues. The germline gives CDR1 MGHRA, CDR2 YSYEKL. Germline trimming cut 4 bases from V and 3 bases from J; bases unmatched to any gene: 8. CDR3: CASSLETGGEETQYF. DNA of the CDR3: TGCGCCAGCAGCCTCGAAACGGGGGGAGAAGAGACCCAGTACTTC.

The CDR3 loop is CASSFRGLDSFGAGELFF. The CDR3 DNA sequence: TGTGCCAGCAGTTTCAGGGGCTTGGATTCGTTCGGGGCCGGGGAGCTGTTTTTT. This chain connects TRBV27 to TRBJ2-2, with D possibly TRBD1 on 6 matching bases. CDR1 is MNHEY, CDR2 SMNVEV, per germline (reference sequence). The CDR3 is made up of 18 amino acids. Trimming removed 3 bases at V and 6 bases at J, with 23 bases between.

The chain employs TRBV13 and TRBJ1-1; D uncertain. Germline V gene sequence: CDR1 PRHDT, CDR2 FYEKMQ (reference sequence). This CDR3 contains 13 residues. Trimming removed 6 bases at V and 1 base at J, with 9 bases between. CDR3 sequence: CASRSAGNTEAFF. Written as DNA, the CDR3 is TGTGCCAGCAGGTCAGCAGGGAACACTGAAGCTTTCTTT.

The chain combines TRBV27 with TRBJ1-2; D is perhaps TRBD1 (5 bases). This CDR3 comprises 14 residues. V lost 2 bases, J lost 8 bases, and 15 bases lay in between. Per germline, CDR1 MNHEY and CDR2 SMNVEV (reference sequence). The CDR3 coding sequence is TGTGCCAGCAGTTTACGGAGTGGGACTAGCGGCTACACCTTC. It codes for CASSLRSGTSGYTF.

The rearrangement joins TRBV14 to TRBJ2-7, with D possibly being TRBD2 (5 bases). This CDR3 has 14 residues. V lost 7 bases and J 3 bases, leaving 16 bases between the germline ends. Germline V gene data show CDR1 as SGHDN and CDR2 as FVKESK. CDR3 sequence reads: CASMNGQAGYEQYF. CDR3 nucleotide sequence: TGTGCCAGCATGAACGGGCAGGCGGGCTACGAGCAGTACTTC.

V usage is TRBV5-1 and J usage is TRBJ2-1, with 7 nucleotides matching TRBD2. The CDR3 is 15 amino acids. Trimming removed 0 bases from V and 0 bases from J; junction bases left unmatched: 0. Germline V gene lookup returns CDR1 SGHRS and CDR2 YFSETQ. The CDR3 coding sequence is TGCGCCAGCAGCTTGGGCGGGAGCTCCTACAATGAGCAGTTCTTC. This translates into CASSLGGSSYNEQFF.

The V call is TRBV15, the J call TRBJ1-1, with 7 bases matching TRBD1. Trimming took 2 bases from V and 11 from J; bases not matched to a gene: 8. The CDR3 totals 13 residues. Per the germline V gene, CDR1 is LNHNV and CDR2 is YYDKDF (reference sequence). The CDR3 is CATSRQQGTLAFF. The CDR3 region has the DNA TGTGCCACCAGCAGACAACAGGGGACATTGGCTTTCTTT.

This clone was detected a few times. The chain combines TRBV7-9 with TRBJ2-3; TRBD2 agrees at 7 bases. This CDR3 is built from 16 residues. Germline CDR1 reads SEHNR; CDR2 reads FQNEAQ (reference sequence). V shed 1 base, J shed 2 bases, and the junction held 6 bases outside the gene matches. CDR3 nucleotide sequence: TGTGCCAGCAGCTTAGGGGACGGGGGGATCACAGATACGCAGTATTTT. This sequence encodes CASSLGDGGITDTQYF.

The chain is built from TRBV5-1 and TRBJ1-4, with D possibly TRBD1 on 6 matching bases. The CDR3 consists of 16 residues. The germline CDR1 and CDR2 sequences are SGHRS and YFSETQ. Trimming took 4 bases from V and 0 from J, leaving 13 bases between them. The CDR3 loop reads CASSTGTPATNEKLFF. The CDR3 DNA reads as TGCGCCAGCAGCACCGGGACACCCGCAACTAATGAAAAACTGTTTTTT.

This chain uses TRBV7-2 with TRBJ2-2, with a weak D call TRBD2 (5 bases). Germline CDR1 SGHTA, CDR2 FQGNSA. This CDR3 spans 14 amino acids. The ends were cut back, 2 bases at V and 6 bases at J, with 10 bases in the middle. Here the CDR3 reads CASSLLGGSGELFF. The CDR3 DNA follows: TGTGCCAGCAGCTTATTAGGAGGATCCGGGGAGCTGTTTTTT.